Included here is one TCR beta chain sequence, with context. What it binds is unknown. Researchers ran the PCR with 60 Vbeta and 13 Jbeta primers. TCRdb's table, derived via immunoSEQ multiplex PCR, lists solely in-frame clones and lacks some. The data hold roughly 170,000 clones, with roughly 75% observed a single time. The data were obtained in a study of cytomegalovirus exposure and HLA in healthy donors. Whole-study findings and limits: Researchers counted around 160 TCR beta chains as cytomegalovirus-associated.

V lost 4 bases and J lost 4, with 20 bases in between. The CDR3 contains 17 residues. Germline CDR1 is KGHSH and CDR2 is LQKENI. The clonotype was recovered from a female donor in good health and CMV-seronegative. The chain is built from TRBV18 and TRBJ1-5; tentative D call: TRBD1 (6 bases). Input material: PBMCs. The CDR3 region is CASSLTGGPYSNQPQHF. CDR3 in DNA: TGTGCCAGCTCACTTACCGGGGGGCCATATTCTAATCAGCCCCAGCATTTT. The full variable domain, rest sourced from reference TRBV18 and TRBJ1-5, is NAGVMQNPRHLVRRRGQEARLRCSPMKGHSHVYWYRQLPEEGLKFMVYLQKENIIDESGMPKERFSAEFPKEGPSILRIQQVVRGDSAAYFCASSLTGGPYSNQPQHFGDGTRLSIL.